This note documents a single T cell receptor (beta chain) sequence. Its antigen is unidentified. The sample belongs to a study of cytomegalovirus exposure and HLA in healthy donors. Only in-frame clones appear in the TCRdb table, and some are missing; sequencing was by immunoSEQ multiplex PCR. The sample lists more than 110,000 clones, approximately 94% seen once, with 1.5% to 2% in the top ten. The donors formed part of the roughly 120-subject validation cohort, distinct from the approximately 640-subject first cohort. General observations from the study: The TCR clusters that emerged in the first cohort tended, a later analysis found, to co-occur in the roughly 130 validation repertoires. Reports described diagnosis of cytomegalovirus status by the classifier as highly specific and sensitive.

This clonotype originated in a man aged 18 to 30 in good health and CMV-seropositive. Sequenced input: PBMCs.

The CDR3 DNA reads as TGCAGCGTTGAATGGATGACGGGTTCCGACGAGCAGTACTTC. It specifies CSVEWMTGSDEQYF. The chain has TRBV29-1 and TRBJ2-7; D gene uncertain. Germline CDR1 reads SQVTM; CDR2 reads ANQGSEA. The CDR3 length is 14 residues. V dropped 2 bases and J dropped 5 bases, with 16 bases sitting between them.